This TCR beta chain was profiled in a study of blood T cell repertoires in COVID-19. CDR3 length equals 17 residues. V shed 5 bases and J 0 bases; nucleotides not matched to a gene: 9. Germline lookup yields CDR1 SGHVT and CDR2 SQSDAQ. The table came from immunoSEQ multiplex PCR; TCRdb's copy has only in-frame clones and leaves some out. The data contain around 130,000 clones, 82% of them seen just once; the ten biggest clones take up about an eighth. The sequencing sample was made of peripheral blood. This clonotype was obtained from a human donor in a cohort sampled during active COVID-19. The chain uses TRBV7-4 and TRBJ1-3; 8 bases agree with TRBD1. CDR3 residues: CASSPRDRLFSGNTIYF. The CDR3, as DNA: TGTGCCAGCAGCCCACGGGACAGGCTATTCTCTGGAAACACCATATATTTT.